The 20 T cell receptor beta chains below were found in one sample sequenced in a study of early T cells in non-severe SARS-CoV-2 infection. TCRdb recomputed calls from the 5' RACE reads with MiXCR, one row per CDR3 protein. The profile shows tens of thousands of distinct CDR3 sequences, over 12% of them singletons. Specimen: whole blood. These receptors all stem from an adult who was a healthcare worker with PCR-confirmed SARS-CoV-2 infection or an uninfected control (not recorded which).

This clonotype was counted at least ten times. The chain recombines TRBV21-1 with TRBJ1-2; the table gives TRBD1 as D, unverified against the DNA. TRBV21-1 is noted as a pseudogene. This CDR3 spans 15 amino acids. Here the CDR3 reads CASSIRYRGRDGYTF. The DNA of the CDR3 is TGTGCCAGCAGCATCCGTTACAGGGGCCGCGATGGCTACACCTTC.

This clonotype occurred many times. The rearrangement links TRBV5-1 to TRBJ2-7; D is possibly TRBD2 (6 bases). The ends were cut back, 3 bases at V and 2 bases at J, with 9 bases in the middle. This CDR3 is 13 amino acids long. Germline V CDR1 and CDR2: SGHRS, YFSETQ. The CDR3 protein is CASSSGLPYEQYF. The CDR3 region has the DNA TGCGCCAGCAGCTCGGGACTGCCCTACGAGCAGTACTTC.

This clonotype was detected ten times or more. The rearrangement uses TRBV29-1 and TRBJ2-3; 9 bases are shared with TRBD1. The trim removed 7 bases at V and 0 bases at J, leaving 5 bases unmatched. In germline, CDR1 is SQVTM, CDR2 ANQGSEA. The CDR3 totals 14 residues. The CDR3 DNA reads as TGCAGCGCCGGGACAGGGTTTAGCACAGATACGCAGTATTTT. Its translation is CSAGTGFSTDTQYF.

This clonotype was observed at least ten times. The chain is built from TRBV3-1 and TRBJ1-1; 7 bases match TRBD1. With 5 bases clipped from V and 0 bases from J, the junction kept 6 bases outside the gene matches. The CDR3 length is 15 residues. The V gene's germline CDR1 is LGHDT and CDR2 YNNKEL (reference sequence). CDR3 in DNA: TGTGCCAGCAGCAAATTGACAGGGATGAACACTGAAGCTTTCTTT. Amino acids: CASSKLTGMNTEAFF.

This clonotype came up many times. This chain connects TRBV19 to TRBJ1-4; TRBD1 agrees at 9 bases. Germline lookup yields CDR1 LNHDA and CDR2 SQIVND (reference sequence). Unmatched junction bases numbered 8, after V lost 5 bases and J lost 7 bases. CDR3 length: 15 residues. The CDR3 nucleotides are TGTGCCAGTAGTTCAACCGGGACAGGGACTGAAAAACTGTTTTTT. Translated, it gives CASSSTGTGTEKLFF.

The table lists this clonotype with a few counts. V gene TRBV7-2 combines with J gene TRBJ2-1, with 9 bases fitting TRBD2. CDR1 and CDR2 from the germline V gene are SGHTA and FQGNSA. This CDR3 spans 15 amino acids. Trimming cost V 2 bases and J 3 bases; bases outside gene matches: 2. CDR3 protein: CASSLSSGGYNEQFF. In DNA, the CDR3 is TGTGCCAGCAGCTTAAGTAGCGGGGGCTACAATGAGCAGTTCTTC.

This clonotype was recorded a few times. The chain combines TRBV27 with TRBJ1-6, with D maybe TRBD1 (6 bases). V lost 5 bases and J lost 0, with 20 bases in between. The CDR3 spans 19 residues. Germline V gives CDR1 MNHEY, CDR2 SMNVEV (reference sequence). As DNA, the CDR3 is TGTGCCAGCAGTCCAAACCCGGGGGGCCCGAGCTCCTATAATTCACCCCTCCACTTT. Translation gives CASSPNPGGPSSYNSPLHF.

This clonotype was picked up a small number of times. The genes are TRBV29-1 and TRBJ2-4; 9 nucleotides match TRBD1. Germline V gives CDR1 SQVTM, CDR2 ANQGSEA. V lost 3 bases and J lost 2; bases outside the gene matches: 2. The CDR3 length is 14 residues. This CDR3 is CSVEDRGTKNIQYF. The CDR3 coding sequence is TGCAGCGTTGAGGACAGGGGAACCAAAAACATTCAGTACTTC.

Ten or more counts support this clonotype. The J gene is TRBJ2-1, the V gene TRBV20-1, with unresolved D. Germline V gene lookup returns CDR1 DFQATT and CDR2 SNEGSKA (reference sequence). The CDR3 is made up of 14 amino acids. Trimming took 6 bases from V and 5 from J, leaving 17 bases between them. In DNA form, the CDR3 reads TGCAGTGCCAACCGACCGACTCCTAACAATGAGCAGTTCTTC. Its protein product is CSANRPTPNNEQFF.

A few counts support this clonotype. The gene calls are TRBV5-4 and TRBJ2-7; D remains ambiguous. Germline V gene sequence: CDR1 SGHNT, CDR2 YYREEE (reference sequence). The CDR3 runs to 14 residues. Deletions cut 4 bases from V and 3 bases from J, with 14 bases between. CDR3 DNA: TGTGCCAGCAGCGCCTCAACCCGGCGCTACGAGCAGTACTTC. Amino acid sequence: CASSASTRRYEQYF.

This clonotype showed up many times. The chain recombines TRBV12-3 or TRBV12-4 with TRBJ2-7, with 9 bases aligning to TRBD1. The CDR3 is 15 amino acids. J gave up 4 bases and V 5 bases, and 9 bases lay outside the gene matches. Here the CDR3 DNA reads TGTGCCAGCAGTCGCCCGGGACAGGGAACTTACGAGCAGTACTTC. Translated: CASSRPGQGTYEQYF.

The genes are TRBV30 and TRBJ2-1; D is unresolved. Trimming left V 6 bases short and J 10 bases short, with 10 bases between. CDR1 is GTSNPN and CDR2 is SVGIG in the germline V gene (reference sequence). The CDR3 covers 10 residues. CDR3 nucleotide sequence: TGTGCCTGTCTCTTGAGGGAGCAGTTCTTC. Translating it yields CACLLREQFF.

The rearrangement links TRBV7-9 to TRBJ2-1, with TRBD1 identical over 8 bases. CDR1 is SEHNR, CDR2 FQNEAQ, per germline (reference sequence). The V and J ends lost 1 base and 12 bases, in that order; junction bases with no gene match: 11. The CDR3 spans 15 residues. This CDR3 is CASSLGPGGAGRQFF. The CDR3, as DNA: TGTGCCAGCAGCTTAGGGCCAGGGGGCGCGGGACGGCAGTTCTTC.

This clonotype was found a few times. J is TRBJ1-1 and V is TRBV7-9; 10 positions agree with TRBD1. This CDR3 is built from 18 residues. Trimming at V came to 1 base and at J to 6 bases, leaving 14 bases not matched to a gene. CDR1 and CDR2 from the germline V gene are SEHNR and FQNEAQ (reference sequence). CDR3 amino acids: CASSLVVATGGRRSEAFF. Written as DNA, the CDR3 is TGTGCCAGCAGCTTAGTAGTTGCGACAGGGGGCCGACGATCTGAAGCTTTCTTT. Full variable domain (remainder filled in from reference TRBV7-9 and TRBJ1-1): DTGVSQNPRHKITKRGQNVTFRCDPISEHNRLYWYRQTLGQGPEFLTYFQNEAQLEKSRLLSDRFSAERPKGSFSTLEIQRTEQGDSAMYLCASSLVVATGGRRSEAFFGQGTRLTVV.

This clonotype was seen a few times. The genes are TRBV11-2 and TRBJ2-7; possible D gene TRBD2, 5 bases. The CDR3 has 14 residues. With 7 bases removed from V and 0 bases from J, the gap between germline ends came to 13 bases. The germline V gene encodes CDR1 SGHAT and CDR2 FQNNGV. The CDR3 coding sequence is TGTGCCAGCACCCGAGACCGGGACTCCTACGAGCAGTACTTC. Amino acids: CASTRDRDSYEQYF.

This clonotype showed up just a few times. This chain joins TRBV29-1 and TRBJ2-1, with TRBD2 identical over 11 bases. The CDR3 runs 16 residues. V was clipped by 4 bases and J by 4 bases; unmatched bases: 9. Germline CDR1 reads SQVTM; CDR2 reads ANQGSEA. The CDR3 sequence: CSVGLTGTSGYNEQFF. The CDR3 region has the DNA TGCAGCGTTGGCCTAACCGGGACTAGCGGATACAATGAGCAGTTCTTC.

This chain uses TRBV11-3 with TRBJ2-3; D gene unclear. In germline, CDR1 is SGHNT, CDR2 YENEEA. The CDR3 runs to 13 residues. Trimming took 5 bases from V and 6 from J, leaving 12 bases between them. The CDR3 DNA follows: TGTGCCAGCAGCCTCTCCGACGGGGATACGCAGTATTTT. Translated, it gives CASSLSDGDTQYF.

J is TRBJ2-1 and V is TRBV14; maybe TRBD1 (5 bases). Germline CDR1 reads SGHDN; CDR2 reads FVKESK. V lost 1 base to trimming and J lost 7 bases, with 17 bases between them. CDR3 length equals 16 residues. The CDR3 loop is CASSQGGNRARNEQFF. For the CDR3, the DNA is TGTGCCAGCAGCCAAGGGGGCAATCGGGCCCGGAATGAGCAGTTCTTC.

The chain recombines TRBV30 with TRBJ2-1, with D perhaps TRBD1 (6 bases). Per the germline V gene, CDR1 is GTSNPN and CDR2 is SVGIG (reference sequence). V lost 0 bases and J lost 8, with 17 bases in between. This CDR3 has 15 residues. CDR3 sequence: CAWSVIQGRVDEQFF. CDR3 DNA sequence: TGTGCCTGGAGTGTAATCCAGGGGCGAGTCGATGAGCAGTTCTTC.

This clonotype was counted ten times or more. The J gene is TRBJ2-5, the V gene TRBV4-1; 9 nucleotides line up with TRBD2. This CDR3 contains 15 residues. Germline V gives CDR1 MGHRA, CDR2 YSYEKL. With 4 bases clipped from V and 3 bases from J, the junction kept 6 bases outside the gene matches. CDR3 in amino acids: CASSPHSGGEETQYF. The DNA for the CDR3 is TGCGCCAGCAGCCCCCATAGCGGGGGAGAAGAGACCCAGTACTTC.